This T cell receptor (beta chain) stems from a study of cytomegalovirus exposure and HLA in healthy donors. Trimming removed 1 base from V and 2 bases from J, with 9 bases in between. Per germline, CDR1 SGHRS and CDR2 YFSETQ. The CDR3 spans 14 residues. Donors came from a validation cohort of 90 to 150 subjects, distinct from the first 666-subject cohort. Clones were read by immunoSEQ multiplex PCR, and TCRdb kept only the in-frame ones, dropping some. The data hold 180,000 or so clones, with around nine tenths observed a single time. This clonotype was obtained from a young man in good health and CMV-seropositive. Sequenced sample: PBMCs. V is TRBV5-1 and J is TRBJ2-5, with D possibly TRBD1 on 5 matching bases. The CDR3 loop reads CASSLQSGQETQYF. CDR3 nucleotides: TGCGCCAGCAGCTTGCAATCAGGGCAAGAGACCCAGTACTTC.